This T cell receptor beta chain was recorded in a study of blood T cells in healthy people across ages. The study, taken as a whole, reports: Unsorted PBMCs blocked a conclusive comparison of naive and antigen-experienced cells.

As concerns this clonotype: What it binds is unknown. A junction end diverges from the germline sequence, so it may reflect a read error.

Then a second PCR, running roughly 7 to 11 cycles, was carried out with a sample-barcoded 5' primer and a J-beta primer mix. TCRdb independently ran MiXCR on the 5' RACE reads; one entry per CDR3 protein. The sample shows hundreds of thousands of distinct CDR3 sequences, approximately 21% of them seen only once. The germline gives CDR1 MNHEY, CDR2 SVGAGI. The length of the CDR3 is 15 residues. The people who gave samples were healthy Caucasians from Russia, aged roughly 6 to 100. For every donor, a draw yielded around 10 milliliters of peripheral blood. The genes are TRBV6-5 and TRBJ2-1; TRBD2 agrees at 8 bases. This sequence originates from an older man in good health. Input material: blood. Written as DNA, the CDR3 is TGTGCCAGCAGTCAATGGACTAGCTCCCACAATGAGCAGTTCTTC. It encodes CASSQWTSSHNEQFF.